These 13 T cell receptor beta chains were all obtained from the same sample, sequenced in a study of Graves' ophthalmopathy and Graves' hyperthyroidism (dated by TCRdb to the late 2010s). Sequenced on an Illumina HiSeq 2000. TCR beta CDR3 regions were amplified from RNA transcripts for repertoire sequencing. HTBI primers and the Qiagen OneStep RT-PCR kit were used in a first-round RT-PCR, which was followed by a second-round multiplex PCR, size selection and purification. TCRdb trimmed public reads at Q25 via fastp, called clones via MiXCR and kept in-frame beta chains. Rows with a matching CDR3 protein are joined into one entry that keeps the most common DNA and genes. The sample profile shows around 600,000 distinct CDR3 sequences; about 40% of them were found once. The leading ten clones occupy over 2.5% of the sample. The sequenced sample consisted of peripheral blood. The source is an adult man with Graves' ophthalmopathy.

About this clonotype: One base away lies a much larger clone, so this may be a sequencing read error. The chain joins TRBV20-1 to TRBJ1-1, with 10 bases fitting TRBD1. The CDR3 covers 14 residues. CDR1 is DFQATT and CDR2 is SNEGSKA in the germline V gene (reference sequence). As DNA, the CDR3 is TGCAGTGCTAGACCGGGACAGGGGAACGCTGAAGCTTTCTTT. The encoded protein is CSARPGQGNAEAFF.

This clonotype came up a few times. The chain links TRBV3-1 to TRBJ2-7; maybe TRBD1 (5 bases). V was cut by 4 bases and J by 4 bases, with 14 bases left in between. The CDR3 has 14 residues. The germline gives CDR1 LGHDT, CDR2 YNNKEL (reference sequence). The CDR3 DNA sequence: TGTGCCAGCAGCCCACGGACAAGCCTATACGAGCAGTACTTC. It codes for CASSPRTSLYEQYF.

This clonotype came up many times. The chain links TRBV20-1 to TRBJ1-2; 7 nucleotides align to TRBD1. This CDR3 comprises 14 residues. The germline V gene encodes CDR1 DFQATT and CDR2 SNEGSKA (reference sequence). J lost 5 bases, V lost 5 bases, and 11 bases had no gene match. The CDR3 here is CSAPSGDSIYGYTF. The CDR3 DNA is TGCAGTGCTCCTTCTGGGGACAGCATTTATGGCTACACCTTC.

This clonotype was detected ten times or more. The gene calls are TRBV9 and TRBJ1-2; D perhaps matches TRBD1 (5 bases). Trimming left V 3 bases short and J 8 bases short, with 20 bases between. This CDR3 has 15 amino acids. CDR1 SGDLS and CDR2 YYNGEE come from the germline V gene. The CDR3 sequence: CASSAEWDGALGYTF. The CDR3 coding sequence is TGTGCCAGCAGCGCCGAGTGGGACGGCGCTCTCGGCTACACCTTC. Drawing the rest from reference TRBV9 and TRBJ1-2, the complete variable domain is DSGVTQTPKHLITATGQRVTLRCSPRSGDLSVYWYQQSLDQGLQFLIQYYNGEERAKGNILERFSAQQFPDLHSELNLSSLELGDSALYFCASSAEWDGALGYTFGSGTRLTVV.

The rearrangement links TRBV7-9 to TRBJ1-5; TRBD1 might be the D (6 bases). CDR3 length equals 18 residues. The V end was cut by 5 bases, the J end by 0 bases, with 20 bases between. Germline V lookup: CDR1 SEHNR, CDR2 FQNEAQ (reference sequence). The CDR3 spells CASSAQGKETYSNQPQHF. DNA for the CDR3: TGTGCCAGCAGCGCACAGGGCAAGGAGACCTATAGCAATCAGCCCCAGCATTTT.

This clonotype showed up many times. In DNA form, the CDR3 reads TGTGCCAGCAATTCCTATAATTCACCCCTCCACTTT. Protein: CASNSYNSPLHF. This chain connects TRBV6-6 to TRBJ1-6; unclear D gene. The CDR3 has 12 amino acids. Germline lookup yields CDR1 MNHNY and CDR2 SVGAGI (reference sequence). V gave up 7 bases and J gave up 1 base, with 2 bases separating them.

The rearrangement uses TRBV25-1 and TRBJ2-7, with D perhaps matching TRBD1 (5 bases). The germline V gene encodes CDR1 MGHDK and CDR2 SYGVNS. CDR3 length: 14 residues. Trimming stripped 3 bases from V and 2 bases from J, with 11 bases between. This chain's CDR3 is CASSEVTAPYEQYF. The CDR3 nucleotides are TGTGCCAGCAGTGAGGTGACAGCGCCCTACGAGCAGTACTTC.

The chain employs TRBV11-2 and TRBJ1-2; 8 bases align to TRBD1. CDR1 is SGHAT and CDR2 is FQNNGV in the germline V gene. V lost 1 base and J lost 7; bases outside the gene matches: 8. The CDR3 is made up of 15 amino acids. The CDR3, as DNA: TGTGCCAGCAGCTTAGCGACAGGGGTTATTGGTGGCTACACCTTC. This gives the protein CASSLATGVIGGYTF.

The J gene is TRBJ1-1, the V gene TRBV9, with 7 bases matching TRBD1. The germline CDR1 and CDR2 sequences are SGDLS and YYNGEE. J lost 4 bases, V lost 4 bases, and 16 bases had no gene match. The CDR3 extends over 17 amino acids. The CDR3 region has the DNA TGTGCCAGCAGCCAAGTCGAGGGGGCGCTTGAGTTCACTGAAGCTTTCTTT. Residues: CASSQVEGALEFTEAFF.

This clonotype was observed a few times. This sequence joins TRBV19 and TRBJ2-3; unclear D gene. The germline V gene has CDR1 LNHDA and CDR2 SQIVND (reference sequence). The CDR3 has 14 residues. The V end was cut by 3 bases, the J end by 2 bases, with 9 bases between. The CDR3 here is CASSISTYTDTQYF. CDR3 DNA sequence: TGTGCCAGTAGTATCTCGACGTACACAGATACGCAGTATTTT.

The chain has TRBV12-5 and TRBJ1-4; 9 bases match TRBD1. The CDR3 contains 15 residues. Germline lookup yields CDR1 LGHNT and CDR2 FRNRAP. V trimming: 7 bases; J trimming: 5 bases; junction bases outside the gene matches: 8. DNA for the CDR3: TGTGCTAGTGATTCTCCGGGACAGGGCAATGAAAAACTGTTTTTT. This sequence encodes CASDSPGQGNEKLFF.

J is TRBJ2-5 and V is TRBV7-3; TRBD1 agrees at 10 bases. The CDR3 consists of 16 residues. The J segment lost 5 bases and the V segment lost 3 bases, leaving 9 bases of the junction unmatched. Germline CDR1 is SGHTA and CDR2 is FQGTGA. Here the CDR3 DNA reads TGTGCCAGCAGCTTGGGCCGACAGGGGGCGAAGGAGACCCAGTACTTC. It translates to CASSLGRQGAKETQYF. Based on the CDR3 plus reference TRBV7-3 and TRBJ2-5, the full variable domain is GAGVSQTPSNKVTEKGKYVELRCDPISGHTALYWYRQSLGQGPEFLIYFQGTGAADDSGLPNDRFFAVRPEGSVSTLKIQRTERGDSAVYLCASSLGRQGAKETQYFGPGTRLLVL.

The V call is TRBV2, the J call TRBJ2-7; TRBD2 is a possible D gene (5 bases). This CDR3 is built from 11 residues. V lost 7 bases, J lost 7 bases, and 11 bases lay in between. Germline V gene sequence: CDR1 SNHLY, CDR2 FYNNEI. The CDR3, as DNA: TGTGCCAGCACGCGGGTCGATGAGCAGTACTTC. Protein sequence: CASTRVDEQYF.